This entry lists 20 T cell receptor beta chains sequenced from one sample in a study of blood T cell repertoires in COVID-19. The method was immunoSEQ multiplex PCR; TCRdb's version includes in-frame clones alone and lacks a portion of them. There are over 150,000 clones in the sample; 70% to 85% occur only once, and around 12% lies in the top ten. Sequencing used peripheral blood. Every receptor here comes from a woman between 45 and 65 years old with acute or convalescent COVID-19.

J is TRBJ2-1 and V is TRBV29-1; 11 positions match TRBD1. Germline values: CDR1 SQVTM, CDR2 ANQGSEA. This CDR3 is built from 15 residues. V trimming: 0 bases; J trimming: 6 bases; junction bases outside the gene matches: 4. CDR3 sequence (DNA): TGCAGCGTTGAAGAGGGGACAGGGGGTTTCAATGAGCAGTTCTTC. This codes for CSVEEGTGGFNEQFF.

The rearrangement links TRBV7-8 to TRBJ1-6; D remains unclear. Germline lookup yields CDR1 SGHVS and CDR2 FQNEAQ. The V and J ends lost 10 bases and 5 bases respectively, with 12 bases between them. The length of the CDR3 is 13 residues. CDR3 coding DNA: TGTGCCACCTGTTTACTCAATAATTCACCCCTCCACTTT. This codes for CATCLLNNSPLHF. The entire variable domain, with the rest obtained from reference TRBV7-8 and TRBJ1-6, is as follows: GAGVSQSPRYKVAKRGQDVALRCDPISGHVSLFWYQQALGQGPEFLTYFQNEAQLDKSGLPSDRFFAERPEGSVSTLKIQRTQQEDSAVYLCATCLLNNSPLHFGNGTRLTVT.

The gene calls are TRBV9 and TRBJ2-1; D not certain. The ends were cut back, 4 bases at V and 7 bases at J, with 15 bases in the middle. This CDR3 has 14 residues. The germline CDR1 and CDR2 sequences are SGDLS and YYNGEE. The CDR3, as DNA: TGTGCCAGCAGCCCGAGACCCCCAGGAAATGAGCAGTTCTTC. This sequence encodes CASSPRPPGNEQFF.

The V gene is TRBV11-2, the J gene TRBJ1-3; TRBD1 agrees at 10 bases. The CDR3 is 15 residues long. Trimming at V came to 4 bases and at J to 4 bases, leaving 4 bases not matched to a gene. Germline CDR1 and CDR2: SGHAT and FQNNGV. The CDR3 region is CASSSDRGGGNTIYF. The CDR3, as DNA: TGTGCCAGCAGCTCGGACAGGGGGGGCGGAAACACCATATATTTT.

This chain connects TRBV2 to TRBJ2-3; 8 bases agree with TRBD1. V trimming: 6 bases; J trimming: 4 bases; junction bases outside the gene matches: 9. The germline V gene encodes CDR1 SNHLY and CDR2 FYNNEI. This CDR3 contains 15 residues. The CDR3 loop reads CASRRQGIRADTQYF. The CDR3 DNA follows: TGTGCCAGCAGGAGACAGGGGATTCGTGCAGATACGCAGTATTTT.

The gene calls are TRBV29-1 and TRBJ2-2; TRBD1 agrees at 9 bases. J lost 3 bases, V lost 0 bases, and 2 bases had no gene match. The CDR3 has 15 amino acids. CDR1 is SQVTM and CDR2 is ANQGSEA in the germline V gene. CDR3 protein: CSVEEGTGHTGELFF. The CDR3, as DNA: TGCAGCGTTGAAGAGGGGACAGGGCACACCGGGGAGCTGTTTTTT.

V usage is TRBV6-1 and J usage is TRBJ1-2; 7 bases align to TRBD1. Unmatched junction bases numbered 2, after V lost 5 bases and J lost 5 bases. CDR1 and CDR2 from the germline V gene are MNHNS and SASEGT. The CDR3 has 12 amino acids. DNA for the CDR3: TGTGCCAGCAGTCAGGGACAGTATGGCTACACCTTC. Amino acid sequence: CASSQGQYGYTF.

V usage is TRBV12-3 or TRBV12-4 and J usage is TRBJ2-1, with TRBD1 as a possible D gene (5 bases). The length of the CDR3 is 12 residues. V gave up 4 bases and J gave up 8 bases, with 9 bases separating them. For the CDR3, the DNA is TGTGCCAGCAGTTCCCAGGGTTATGAGCAGTTCTTC. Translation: CASSSQGYEQFF.

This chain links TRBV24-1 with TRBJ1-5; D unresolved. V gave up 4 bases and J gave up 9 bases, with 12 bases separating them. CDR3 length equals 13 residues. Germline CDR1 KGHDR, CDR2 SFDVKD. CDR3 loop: CATSEVGRRPQHF. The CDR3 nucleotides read TGTGCCACCAGTGAGGTGGGGAGGCGGCCCCAGCATTTT.

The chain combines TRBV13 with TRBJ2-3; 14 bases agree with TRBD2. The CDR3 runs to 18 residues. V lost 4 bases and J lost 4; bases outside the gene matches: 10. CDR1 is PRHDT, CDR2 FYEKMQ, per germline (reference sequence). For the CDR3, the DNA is TGTGCCAGCAGCTCTTTGGGACTAGCGGGAGACCGAGCAGATACGCAGTATTTT. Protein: CASSSLGLAGDRADTQYF.

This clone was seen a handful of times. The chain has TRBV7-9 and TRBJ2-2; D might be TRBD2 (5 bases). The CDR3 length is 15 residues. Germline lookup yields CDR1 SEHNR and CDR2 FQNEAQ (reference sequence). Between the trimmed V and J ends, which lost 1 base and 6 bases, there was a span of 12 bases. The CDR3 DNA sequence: TGTGCCAGCAGCTTAGGGCCGGGGTGGTCCGGGGAGCTGTTTTTT. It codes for CASSLGPGWSGELFF.

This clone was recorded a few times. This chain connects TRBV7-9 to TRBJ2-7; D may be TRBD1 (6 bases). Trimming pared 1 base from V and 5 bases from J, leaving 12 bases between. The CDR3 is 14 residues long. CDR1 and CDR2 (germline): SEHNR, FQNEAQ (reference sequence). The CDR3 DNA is TGTGCCAGCAGCTTAGGGGGGCTCTTCAACGAGCAGTACTTC. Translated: CASSLGGLFNEQYF.

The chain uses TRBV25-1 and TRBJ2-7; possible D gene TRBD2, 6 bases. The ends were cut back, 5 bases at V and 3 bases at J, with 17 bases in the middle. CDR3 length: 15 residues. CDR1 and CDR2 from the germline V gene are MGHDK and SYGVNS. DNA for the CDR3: TGTGCCAGCAGTCTGATGAGGGCGGGGAGCTACGAGCAGTACTTC. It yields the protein CASSLMRAGSYEQYF.

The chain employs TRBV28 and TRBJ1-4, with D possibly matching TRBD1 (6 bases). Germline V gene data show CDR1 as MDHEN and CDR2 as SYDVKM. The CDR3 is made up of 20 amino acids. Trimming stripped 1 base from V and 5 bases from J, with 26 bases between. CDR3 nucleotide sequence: TGTGCCAGCAGTTTATACTACGACAGGACATTTTTGAGTACAAATGAAAAACTGTTTTTT. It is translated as CASSLYYDRTFLSTNEKLFF.

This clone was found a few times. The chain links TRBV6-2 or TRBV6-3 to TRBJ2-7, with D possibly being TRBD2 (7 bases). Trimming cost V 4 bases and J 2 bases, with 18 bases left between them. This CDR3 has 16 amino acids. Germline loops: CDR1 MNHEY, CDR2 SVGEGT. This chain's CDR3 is CASSFTPTGRAYEQYF. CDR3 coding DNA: TGTGCCAGCAGTTTCACCCCTACAGGGAGGGCCTACGAGCAGTACTTC.

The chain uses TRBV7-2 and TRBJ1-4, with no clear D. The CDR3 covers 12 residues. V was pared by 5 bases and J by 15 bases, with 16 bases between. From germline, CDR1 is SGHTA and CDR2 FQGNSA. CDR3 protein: CASSAGVGPLFF. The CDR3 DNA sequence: TGTGCCAGCAGCGCGGGAGTAGGGCCGTTGTTTTTT.

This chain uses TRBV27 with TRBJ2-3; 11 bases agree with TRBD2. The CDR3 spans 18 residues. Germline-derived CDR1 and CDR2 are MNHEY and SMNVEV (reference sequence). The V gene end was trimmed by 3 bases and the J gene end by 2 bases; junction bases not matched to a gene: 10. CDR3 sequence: CASSLTSGTPRNTDTQYF. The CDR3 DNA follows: TGTGCCAGCAGTTTGACTAGCGGGACCCCCCGGAACACAGATACGCAGTATTTT.

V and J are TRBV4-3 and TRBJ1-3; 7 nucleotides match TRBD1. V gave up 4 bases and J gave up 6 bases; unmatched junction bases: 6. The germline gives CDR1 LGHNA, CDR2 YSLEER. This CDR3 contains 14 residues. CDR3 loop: CASSRNRGVNTIYF. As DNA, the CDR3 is TGCGCCAGCAGCCGAAACAGGGGAGTAAACACCATATATTTT.

CDR3 amino acids: CASSVSGKVNEQFF. The CDR3 DNA sequence: TGTGCCAGCAGCGTTAGCGGGAAGGTTAATGAGCAGTTCTTC. The V and J genes are TRBV9 and TRBJ2-1, with 8 nucleotides matching TRBD2. CDR3 length: 14 amino acids. Germline assignment: CDR1 SGDLS and CDR2 YYNGEE. Trimming cost V 2 bases and J 7 bases; bases outside gene matches: 5.

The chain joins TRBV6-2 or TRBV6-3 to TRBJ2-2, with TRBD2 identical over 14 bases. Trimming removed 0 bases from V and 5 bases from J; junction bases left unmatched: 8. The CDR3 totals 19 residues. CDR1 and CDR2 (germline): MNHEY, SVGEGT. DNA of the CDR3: TGTGCCAGCAGTTACTCGACTAGCGGGAGGGTTCACAGAACCGGGGAGCTGTTTTTT. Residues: CASSYSTSGRVHRTGELFF.